These 8 T cell receptor beta chains were all obtained from the same sample, sequenced in a study of control samples from healthy donors and cancer patients. TCRdb's copy holds only in-frame clones and misses some; the assay was immunoSEQ multiplex PCR. The data contain roughly 370,000 clones, 80% to 95% of them singletons. The sample taken for sequencing was PBMCs. All receptors come from a man aged 35 to 55 with head and neck cancer.

The CDR3: CASSPGTGMSHEQYF. The CDR3 DNA reads as TGTGCCAGCAGCCCCGGGACAGGGATGTCCCACGAGCAGTACTTC. The genes are TRBV28 and TRBJ2-7, with 9 positions matching TRBD1. Germline V CDR1 and CDR2: MDHEN, SYDVKM. The CDR3 contains 15 residues. After removal of 6 bases from V and 5 bases from J, the junction contained 11 bases not matched to a gene.

The chain carries TRBV4-2 and TRBJ1-1; no reliable D call. The CDR3 totals 17 residues. CDR1 is LGHNA, CDR2 YNFKEQ, per germline. V lost 0 bases to trimming and J lost 4 bases, with 18 bases between them. CDR3 bases: TGTGCCAGCAGCCAAGATCCTGCCCTTGGGTCGGGCACTGAAGCTTTCTTT. Its translation is CASSQDPALGSGTEAFF.

CDR3 bases: TGTGCCAGCAGCCCTAGGACAGGAGATACCGGGGAGCTGTTTTTT. Translating it yields CASSPRTGDTGELFF. The V call is TRBV7-2, the J call TRBJ2-2; 7 positions match TRBD1. V was pared by 5 bases and J by 5 bases, with 8 bases of the junction left unmatched. CDR1 and CDR2 (germline): SGHTA, FQGNSA. The CDR3 runs 15 residues.

V is TRBV6-5 and J is TRBJ1-2, with unresolved D. V gave up 6 bases and J gave up 4 bases, with 15 bases separating them. Germline V CDR1 and CDR2: MNHEY, SVGAGI. This CDR3 has 14 residues. CDR3 in amino acids: CASSPRAASYGYTF. The CDR3 DNA reads as TGTGCCAGCAGCCCGCGGGCCGCGAGCTATGGCTACACCTTC.

A single count supports this clone. The V and J genes are TRBV19 and TRBJ2-7, with D hard to call. This CDR3 has 14 amino acids. The ends were cut back, 3 bases at V and 2 bases at J, with 11 bases in the middle. The germline V gene encodes CDR1 LNHDA and CDR2 SQIVND (reference sequence). CDR3 loop: CASSIGSTTYEQYF. CDR3 sequence (DNA): TGTGCCAGTAGTATCGGGTCTACTACCTACGAGCAGTACTTC. Full variable domain (remainder filled in from reference TRBV19 and TRBJ2-7): DGGITQSPKYLFRKEGQNVTLSCEQNLNHDAMYWYRQDPGQGLRLIYYSQIVNDFQKGDIAEGYSVSREKKESFPLTVTSAQKNPTAFYLCASSIGSTTYEQYFGPGTRLTVT.

The gene calls are TRBV29-1 and TRBJ2-1, with D uncertain. The V gene's germline CDR1 is SQVTM and CDR2 ANQGSEA. This CDR3 spans 11 amino acids. V lost 4 bases, J lost 7 bases, and 8 bases lay in between. The CDR3 protein is CSVGEVNEQFF. For the CDR3, the DNA is TGCAGCGTTGGCGAAGTGAATGAGCAGTTCTTC.

In this sample, this clone turned up a few times. The rearrangement joins TRBV27 to TRBJ1-6, with D perhaps TRBD1 (5 bases). Trimming shortened V by 3 bases and J by 5 bases, and 29 bases separated the two germline ends. CDR3 length equals 21 residues. Germline CDR1 and CDR2: MNHEY and SMNVEV (reference sequence). CDR3 nucleotides: TGTGCCAGCAGTTTTTTCGCGGGGGGGACGCCCTCGGGGCTGGATAATTCACCCCTCCACTTT. Its translation is CASSFFAGGTPSGLDNSPLHF.

The chain is built from TRBV5-6 and TRBJ1-5; D is undetermined. V was trimmed by 4 bases and J by 2 bases, leaving 10 bases between them. The CDR3 is 14 amino acids. Germline V lookup: CDR1 SGHDT, CDR2 YYEEEE. Here the CDR3 reads CASSIRVGNQPQHF. The CDR3 DNA follows: TGTGCCAGCAGCATCCGGGTTGGCAATCAGCCCCAGCATTTT.